This T cell receptor (beta chain) is drawn from a study of shared clonotypes between healthy human individuals. Whole-study results and caveats: Relative to clonotypes present in all four donors, those not shared had lower generation probabilities.

Clones were sequenced by immunoSEQ multiplex PCR, and TCRdb holds only the in-frame ones, with some missing. Of hundreds of thousands of clones listed, about 95% were seen once; the top ten hold over 0.09%. Terminally differentiated effector memory CD45RA+ cells were excluded by CCR7 positive selection of CD45RO-negative cells. Details on this clone: Its antigen is currently unknown.

This CDR3 is built from 13 residues. The V and J ends lost 1 base and 2 bases respectively, with 6 bases between them. The germline gives CDR1 SGHRS, CDR2 YFSETQ. This clonotype was sampled from a woman between 25 and 40 years old in good health. Sequencing input: naive CD8+ T cells sorted from blood. This chain joins TRBV5-1 and TRBJ2-5; D remains ambiguous. The CDR3 DNA reads TGCGCCAGCAGCTTGACACCTCAAGAGACCCAGTACTTC. As protein: CASSLTPQETQYF. The variable domain in full, with the rest retrieved from reference TRBV5-1 and TRBJ2-5, is KAGVTQTPRYLIKTRGQQVTLSCSPISGHRSVSWYQQTPGQGLQFLFEYFSETQRNKGNFPGRFSGRQFSNSRSEMNVSTLELGDSALYLCASSLTPQETQYFGPGTRLLVL.